The clone carrying this T cell receptor beta chain was recorded a few times. Its specificity is not known. An equimolar mix of two oligonucleotides served as the beta constant-region primer for TRBC1 and TRBC2. The ligated cDNA underwent four PCR rounds using SP2 and nested alpha and beta constant-region primers. A 12-nucleotide UMI and the SP2 primer were added to the cDNA 3' end by oligonucleotide ligation. MiXCR, run by TCRdb on the UMI-ligation and nested PCR reads, gives a single entry per CDR3 protein. Of roughly 100,000 distinct CDR3 sequences listed, approximately 14% were seen once; the top ten hold 2.5% to 3.5%. This sample was included in a study of naive and memory T cell subsets. Study outcomes and limitations: Diversity fell and Gini index rose from naive through CM, EM, EMRA. Naive repertoires, especially CD8, held a few larger clonotypes, possibly memory cells re-expressing CD45RA.

The V gene lost 2 bases and the J gene lost 8 bases, with 12 bases spanning the gap. This CDR3 comprises 13 residues. Looked up from germline, CDR1 is PRHDT and CDR2 is FYEKMQ (reference sequence). The chain employs TRBV13 and TRBJ1-2; D remains ambiguous. Material for sequencing was naive CD8+ T cells from blood. The receptor's source is a human donor in good health. CDR3 DNA: TGTGCCAGCAGCTTACCCGACGGGAGGGGCTACACCTTC. As protein: CASSLPDGRGYTF.